This T cell receptor beta chain is drawn from a study of TIL therapy for anti-PD-1-resistant metastatic lung cancer. Study-level information: Median tumor PD-L1 proportion score was about 6%.

Indicated time point: pre-treatment sample, taken before nivolumab and TIL therapy. Enrollment ran from late 2017 to January 2020. The immunoSEQ assay was v3. Clones were sequenced by immunoSEQ multiplex PCR, and TCRdb holds only the in-frame ones, with some missing. The table includes tens of thousands of clones, 65% to 90% detected once. This clone was observed a few times. CDR3 size: 13 residues. The V and J ends lost 4 bases and 3 bases respectively, with 7 bases between them. Germline values: CDR1 SGDLS, CDR2 YYNGEE. Sequences were derived from blood, sampled at baseline. The TCR sequence derives from a person aged 25-85 years with non-small cell lung cancer. This chain uses TRBV9 with TRBJ2-2; unclear D gene. The CDR3 loop is CASSRGDTGELFF. The CDR3 coding sequence is TGTGCCAGCAGCAGAGGAGACACCGGGGAGCTGTTTTTT. The full variable domain, in which reference TRBV9 and TRBJ2-2 provide the parts outside the CDR3, is DSGVTQTPKHLITATGQRVTLRCSPRSGDLSVYWYQQSLDQGLQFLIQYYNGEERAKGNILERFSAQQFPDLHSELNLSSLELGDSALYFCASSRGDTGELFFGEGSRLTVL.